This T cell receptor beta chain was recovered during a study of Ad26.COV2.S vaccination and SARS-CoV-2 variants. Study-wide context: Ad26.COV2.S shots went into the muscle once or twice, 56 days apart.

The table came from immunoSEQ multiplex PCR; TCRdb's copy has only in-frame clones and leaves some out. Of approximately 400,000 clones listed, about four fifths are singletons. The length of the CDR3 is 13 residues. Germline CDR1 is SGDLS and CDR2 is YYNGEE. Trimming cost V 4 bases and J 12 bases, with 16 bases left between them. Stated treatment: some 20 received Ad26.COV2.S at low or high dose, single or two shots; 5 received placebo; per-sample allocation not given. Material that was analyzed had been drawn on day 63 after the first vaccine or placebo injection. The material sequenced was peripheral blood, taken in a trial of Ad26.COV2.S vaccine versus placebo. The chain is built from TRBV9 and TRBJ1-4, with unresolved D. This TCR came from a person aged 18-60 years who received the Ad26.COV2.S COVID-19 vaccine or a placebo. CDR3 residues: CASSFRPLGELFF. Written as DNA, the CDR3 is TGTGCCAGCAGCTTCAGGCCCCTCGGAGAACTGTTTTTT.